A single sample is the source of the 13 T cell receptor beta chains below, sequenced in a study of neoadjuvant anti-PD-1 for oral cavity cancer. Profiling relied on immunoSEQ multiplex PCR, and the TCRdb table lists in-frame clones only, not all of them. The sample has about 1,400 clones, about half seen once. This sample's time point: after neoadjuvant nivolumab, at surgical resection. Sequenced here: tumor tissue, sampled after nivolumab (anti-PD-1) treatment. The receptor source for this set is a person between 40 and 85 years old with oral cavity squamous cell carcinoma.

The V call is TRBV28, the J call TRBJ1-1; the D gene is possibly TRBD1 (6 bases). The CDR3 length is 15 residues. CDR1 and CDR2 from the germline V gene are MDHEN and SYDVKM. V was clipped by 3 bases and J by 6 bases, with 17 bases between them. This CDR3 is CASSFVLTGTSEAFF. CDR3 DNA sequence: TGTGCCAGCAGTTTCGTCCTAACAGGGACGTCTGAAGCTTTCTTT.

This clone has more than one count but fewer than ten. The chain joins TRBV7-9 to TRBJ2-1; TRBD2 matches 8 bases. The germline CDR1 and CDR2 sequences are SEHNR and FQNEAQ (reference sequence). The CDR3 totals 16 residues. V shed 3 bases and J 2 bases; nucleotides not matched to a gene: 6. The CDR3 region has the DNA TGTGCCAGCAGCTTCATAGCGGGATTGACCTACAATGAGCAGTTCTTC. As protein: CASSFIAGLTYNEQFF. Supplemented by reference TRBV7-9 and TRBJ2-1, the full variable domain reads DTGVSQNPRHKITKRGQNVTFRCDPISEHNRLYWYRQTLGQGPEFLTYFQNEAQLEKSRLLSDRFSAERPKGSFSTLEIQRTEQGDSAMYLCASSFIAGLTYNEQFFGPGTRLTVL.

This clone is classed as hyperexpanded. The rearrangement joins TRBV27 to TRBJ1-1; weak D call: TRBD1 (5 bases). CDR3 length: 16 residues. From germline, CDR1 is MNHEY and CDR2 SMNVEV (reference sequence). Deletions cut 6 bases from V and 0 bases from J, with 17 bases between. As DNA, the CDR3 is TGTGCCAGCAGCCTGGGGGTCTCTGGATTGAACACTGAAGCTTTCTTT. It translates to CASSLGVSGLNTEAFF.

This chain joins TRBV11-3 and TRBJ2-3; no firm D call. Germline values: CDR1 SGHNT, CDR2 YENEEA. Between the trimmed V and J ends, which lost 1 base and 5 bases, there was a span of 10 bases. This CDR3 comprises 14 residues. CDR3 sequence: CASSLGQVGDTQYF. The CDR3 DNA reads TGTGCCAGCAGCTTAGGGCAGGTAGGAGATACGCAGTATTTT. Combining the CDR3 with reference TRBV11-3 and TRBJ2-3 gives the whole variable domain EAGVVQSPRYKIIEKKQPVAFWCNPISGHNTLYWYLQNLGQGPELLIRYENEEAVDDSQLPKDRFSAERLKGVDSTLKIQPAELGDSAVYLCASSLGQVGDTQYFGPGTRLTVL.

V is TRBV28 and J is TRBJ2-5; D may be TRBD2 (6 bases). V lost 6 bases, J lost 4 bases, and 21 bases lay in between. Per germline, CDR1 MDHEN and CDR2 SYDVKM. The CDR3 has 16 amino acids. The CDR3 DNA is TGTGCCAGCAGGAAGTCCGGGACTCGGGCAGCAGAGACCCAGTACTTC. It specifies CASRKSGTRAAETQYF. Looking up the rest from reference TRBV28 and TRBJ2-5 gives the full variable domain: DVKVTQSSRYLVKRTGEKVFLECVQDMDHENMFWYRQDPGLGLRLIYFSYDVKMKEKGDIPEGYSVSREKKERFSLILESASTNQTSMYLCASRKSGTRAAETQYFGPGTRLLVL.

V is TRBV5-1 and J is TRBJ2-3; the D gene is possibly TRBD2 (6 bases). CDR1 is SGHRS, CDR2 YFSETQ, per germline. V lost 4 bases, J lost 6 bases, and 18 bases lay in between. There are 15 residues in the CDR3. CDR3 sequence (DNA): TGCGCCAGCAGCGCGGGACTTCCAATGTGGGATACGCAGTATTTT. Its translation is CASSAGLPMWDTQYF.

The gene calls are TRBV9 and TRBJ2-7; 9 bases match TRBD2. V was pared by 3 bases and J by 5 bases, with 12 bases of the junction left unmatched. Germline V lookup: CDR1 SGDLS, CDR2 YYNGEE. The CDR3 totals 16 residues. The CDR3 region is CASSGTQLAGSHEQYF. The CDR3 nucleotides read TGTGCCAGCAGCGGCACCCAACTAGCGGGCAGCCACGAGCAGTACTTC. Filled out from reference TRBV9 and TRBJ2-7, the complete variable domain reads DSGVTQTPKHLITATGQRVTLRCSPRSGDLSVYWYQQSLDQGLQFLIQYYNGEERAKGNILERFSAQQFPDLHSELNLSSLELGDSALYFCASSGTQLAGSHEQYFGPGTRLTVT.

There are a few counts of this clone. CDR3: CSVGPGLGTWETQYF. The CDR3 DNA reads TGCAGCGTTGGACCGGGACTGGGCACCTGGGAGACCCAGTACTTC. The rearrangement links TRBV29-1 to TRBJ2-5, with a tentative D call TRBD2 (6 bases). Trimming removed 4 bases from V and 5 bases from J, with 20 bases in between. The CDR3 totals 15 residues. Germline assignment: CDR1 SQVTM and CDR2 ANQGSEA.

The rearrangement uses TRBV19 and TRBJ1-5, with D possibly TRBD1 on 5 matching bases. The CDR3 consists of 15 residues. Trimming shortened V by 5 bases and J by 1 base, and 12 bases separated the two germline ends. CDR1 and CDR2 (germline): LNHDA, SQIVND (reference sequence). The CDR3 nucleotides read TGTGCCAGTAGTTCCGGGACGGCGAGCAATCAGCCCCAGCATTTT. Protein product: CASSSGTASNQPQHF. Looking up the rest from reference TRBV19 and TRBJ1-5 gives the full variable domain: DGGITQSPKYLFRKEGQNVTLSCEQNLNHDAMYWYRQDPGQGLRLIYYSQIVNDFQKGDIAEGYSVSREKKESFPLTVTSAQKNPTAFYLCASSSGTASNQPQHFGDGTRLSIL.

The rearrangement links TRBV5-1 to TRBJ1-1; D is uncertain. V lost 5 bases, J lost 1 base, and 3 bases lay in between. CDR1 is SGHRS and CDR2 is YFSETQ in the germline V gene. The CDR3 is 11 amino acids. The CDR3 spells CASRENTEAFF. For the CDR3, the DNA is TGCGCCAGCAGAGAGAACACTGAAGCTTTCTTT.

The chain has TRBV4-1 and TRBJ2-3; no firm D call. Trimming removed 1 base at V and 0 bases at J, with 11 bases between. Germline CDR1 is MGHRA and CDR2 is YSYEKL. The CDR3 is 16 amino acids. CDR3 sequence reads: CASSQGPYTSTDTQYF. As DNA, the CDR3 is TGCGCCAGCAGCCAAGGGCCCTACACCAGCACAGATACGCAGTATTTT.

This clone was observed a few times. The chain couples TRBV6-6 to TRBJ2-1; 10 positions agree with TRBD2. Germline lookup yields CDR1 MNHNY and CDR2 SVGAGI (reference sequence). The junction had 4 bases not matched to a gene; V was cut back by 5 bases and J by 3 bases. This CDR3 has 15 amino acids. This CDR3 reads CASSAGTSDYNEQFF. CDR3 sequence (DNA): TGTGCCAGCAGTGCCGGGACTAGCGACTACAATGAGCAGTTCTTC.

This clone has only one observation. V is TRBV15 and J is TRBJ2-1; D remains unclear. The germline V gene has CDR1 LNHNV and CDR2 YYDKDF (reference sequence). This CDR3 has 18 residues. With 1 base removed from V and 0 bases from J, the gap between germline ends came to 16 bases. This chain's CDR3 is CATSRARIRSSSYNEQFF. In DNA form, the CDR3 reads TGTGCCACCAGCAGAGCGAGGATTAGGTCGAGCTCCTACAATGAGCAGTTCTTC.